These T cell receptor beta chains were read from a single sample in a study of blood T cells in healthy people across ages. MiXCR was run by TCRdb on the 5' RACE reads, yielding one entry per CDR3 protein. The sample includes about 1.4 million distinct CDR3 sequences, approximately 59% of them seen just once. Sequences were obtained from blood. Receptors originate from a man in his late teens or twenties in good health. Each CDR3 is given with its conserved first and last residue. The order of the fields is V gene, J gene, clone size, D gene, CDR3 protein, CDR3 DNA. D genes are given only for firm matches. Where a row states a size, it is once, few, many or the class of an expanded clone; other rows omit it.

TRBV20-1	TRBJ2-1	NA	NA	CSARDSRLINEQFF	TGCAGTGCTAGAGATAGCCGTTTAATAAATGAGCAGTTCTTC
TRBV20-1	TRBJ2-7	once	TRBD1	CSARSWTGGSSYEQYF	TGCAGTGCTAGAAGCTGGACAGGTGGAAGCTCCTACGAGCAGTACTTC
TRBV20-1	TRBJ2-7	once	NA	CSAPPSSYVSYEQYF	TGCAGTGCCCCCCCCTCTTCGTACGTCTCCTACGAGCAGTACTTC
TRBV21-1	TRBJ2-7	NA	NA	CASTLSGRLNEQYF	TGTGCCAGCACCCTTAGCGGGAGGCTTAACGAGCAGTACTTC
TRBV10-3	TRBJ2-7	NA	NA	CAISVSSTYEQYF	TGTGCCATCAGTGTGAGTAGTACCTACGAGCAGTACTTC
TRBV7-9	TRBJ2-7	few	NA	CASRGVEGGHEQYF	TGTGCCAGCAGAGGGGTTGAGGGGGGACACGAGCAGTACTTC
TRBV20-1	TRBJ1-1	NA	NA	CSASFRRAEAFF	TGCAGTGCCAGTTTTCGACGGGCTGAAGCTTTCTTT
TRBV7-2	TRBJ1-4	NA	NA	CASSLASGVLNEKLFF	TGTGCCAGCAGCTTAGCCTCAGGGGTCCTTAATGAAAAACTGTTTTTT
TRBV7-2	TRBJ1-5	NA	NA	CASSPRGQGLQPQHF	TGTGCCAGCAGCCCCCGGGGGCAGGGCTTACAGCCCCAGCATTTT
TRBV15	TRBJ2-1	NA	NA	CAAAGADYNNEQFF	TGTGCCGCCGCTGGAGCGGACTACAACAATGAGCAGTTCTTC
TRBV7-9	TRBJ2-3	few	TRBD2	CASSSTTSGGADTQYF	TGTGCCAGCAGCTCGACCACTAGCGGGGGGGCAGATACGCAGTATTTT
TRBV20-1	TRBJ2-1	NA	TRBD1	CSVKEDRWDEQFF	TGCAGTGTAAAGGAGGACAGGTGGGATGAGCAGTTCTTC
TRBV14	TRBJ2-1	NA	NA	CASSPLGTPGGYNEQFF	TGTGCCAGCAGCCCCCTAGGGACTCCTGGGGGTTACAATGAGCAGTTCTTC
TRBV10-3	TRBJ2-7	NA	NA	CAIRGDFDEQYF	TGTGCCATCAGGGGGGACTTCGACGAGCAGTACTTC
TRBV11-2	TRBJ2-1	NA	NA	CASSVQASAVGAYNEQVF	TGTGCCAGCAGCGTACAAGCCTCCGCGGTCGGAGCCTACAATGAGCAGGTCTTC
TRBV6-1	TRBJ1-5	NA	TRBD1	CASSVAGTVNQPQHF	TGTGCCAGCAGCGTTGCCGGGACAGTCAATCAGCCCCAGCATTTT
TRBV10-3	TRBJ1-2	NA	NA	CAISVTDRYGYTF	TGTGCCATCAGCGTCACCGACAGATATGGCTACACCTTC
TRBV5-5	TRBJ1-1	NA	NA	CASSFSQLNTEAFF	TGTGCCAGCAGCTTCTCGCAGCTGAACACTGAAGCTTTCTTT
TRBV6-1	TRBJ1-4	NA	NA	CASTPAGRRNEKLFF	TGTGCCAGCACTCCGGCAGGGAGACGTAATGAAAAACTGTTTTTT
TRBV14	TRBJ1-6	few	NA	CASSQSRLGGSPLHF	TGTGCCAGCAGCCAAAGCAGGCTCGGTGGTTCACCCCTCCACTTT
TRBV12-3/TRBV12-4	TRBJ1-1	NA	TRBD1	CASSWDSSTEAFF	TGTGCCAGCAGCTGGGACAGTAGCACTGAAGCTTTCTTT
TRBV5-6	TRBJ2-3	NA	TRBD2	CASTRLAYSTDTQYF	TGTGCCAGCACCCGACTAGCGTATAGCACAGATACGCAGTATTTT
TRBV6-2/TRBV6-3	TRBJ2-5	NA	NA	CASSYLAGTTETQYF	TGTGCCAGCAGTTACCTCGCCGGAACGACGGAGACCCAGTACTTC
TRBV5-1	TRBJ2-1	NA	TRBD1	CASSVTGTGKNEQFF	TGCGCCAGCAGCGTTACCGGGACAGGGAAGAATGAGCAGTTCTTC
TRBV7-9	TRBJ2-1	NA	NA	CASSSLGYNEQFF	TGTGCCAGCAGCTCCCTCGGGTACAATGAGCAGTTCTTC
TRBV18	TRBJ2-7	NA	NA	CASSPSSLYEQYF	TGTGCCAGCTCACCAAGTAGCCTCTACGAGCAGTACTTC
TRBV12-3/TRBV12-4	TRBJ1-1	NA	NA	CASSYKNMNTEAFF	TGTGCCAGCAGCTACAAGAACATGAACACTGAAGCTTTCTTT